This TCR beta chain was found in a study of cytomegalovirus exposure and HLA in healthy donors (dated by TCRdb to about 2017). About the full investigation: According to a later analysis, one platform produced both the 120 validation repertoires and the 720 or so repertoires of the first cohort. The study was designed to test whether signatures of past pathogen exposure could be identified by cataloging public T cell receptors. A separate validation cohort of roughly 130 different subjects was used in addition to the 666-subject first cohort. To predict cytomegalovirus infection status, the study brought together high-throughput TCR immunosequencing, statistical association of individual TCRs with disease status, and machine learning. The paper's findings and limits, for the study overall: The study listed approximately 160 TCR beta chains as associated with cytomegalovirus. In vitro tests confirmed that a few of the cytomegalovirus-associated TCR beta chains recognize cytomegalovirus antigens. The classifier was reported to diagnose cytomegalovirus status with high specificity and sensitivity in both the original cohort and the validation cohort. The authors suggested that the approach could potentially be generalized to other disease states and immunological phenotypes. Across donors, most TCR sequences were observed very rarely, whereas some public TCRs were present in many individuals. Of the cluster scores, roughly 95% were above 0 in a later analysis, which found that TCRs clustered in the first cohort also tended to co-occur in the 120 or so validation repertoires. A later analysis had no HLA typing for the validation cohort, so co-occurrence there was scored across all 110 or so repertoires.

Donors formed part of the validation cohort, which comprised approximately 130 subjects and was distinct from the first cohort of 550 to 850 subjects. The protocol used for the library was the immunoSEQ multiplex PCR assay. As for the authors' bioinformatics: To diagnose cytomegalovirus status from the catalog of TCR beta chain sequences, a statistical classification framework was built. Drawn from immuneACCESS, this table holds only the in-frame rearrangements with V and J called that TCRdb kept. Clones are partly lost; checked studies trace under half to an unresolved V gene and leave the rest unexplained. That table furnishes V, J and clone size, whereas the DNA furnished D and trimming. This sample gives roughly 300,000 clones in total; about 90% of them show up just once. Jointly, the top ten make up about 1% of the sample. The table lists this clone with a count of one. It lacks a known antigen. Base-call qualities are not available, and no considerably larger clone is one nucleotide away.

The source of this sequence is a woman under 40 in good health and CMV-seropositive. Input material: PBMCs.

The DNA sequence is TGTGCCAGCAGCTCGACAGGGGACTCCTACAATGAGCAGTTCTTC. Its amino acids are CASSSTGDSYNEQFF. Recombination joined TRBV5-8 with TRBJ2-1; a stretch of 8 junction bases matches TRBD1. The CDR3 holds 15 amino acids from the cysteine to the phenylalanine. Only the CDR3 portion is preserved as DNA: 45 bases, with reading frame beginning at the first base. The germline V gene supplies CDR1 SGHTS and CDR2 YDEGEE. Trimming accounts for 3 bases at V and 0 bases at J, while the number of junction bases matched to no gene is 2. Supplemented by the reference TRBV5-8 and TRBJ2-1 proteins around the CDR3, the complete variable domain is EAGVTQSPTHLIKTRGQQATLRCSPISGHTSVYWYQQALGLGLQFLLWYDEGEERNRGNFPPRFSGRQFPNYSSELNVNALELEDSALYLCASSSTGDSYNEQFFGPGTRLTVL.